A selection of T cell receptor beta chains follows, all from one sample in a study of control samples from healthy donors and cancer patients. Method: immunoSEQ multiplex PCR; TCRdb's copy keeps in-frame clones and lacks some. The sample records some 150,000 clones, 94% being singletons. Source material: blood. These receptors came from a middle-aged man in good health. Both conserved end residues are part of each CDR3. The order of the fields is V gene, clone size, D gene, J gene, CDR3 protein, CDR3 DNA. The D gene is left open where the match is weak. Size is omitted from some rows. Given values are once, few, many or a class for expanded clones.

V: TRBV18
size: -
D: TRBD1
J: TRBJ2-7
CDR3: CASSPDRNYEQYF
DNA: TGTGCCAGCTCACCGGACAGGAACTACGAGCAGTACTTC

V: TRBV5-4
size: once
D: -
J: TRBJ2-2
CDR3: CASSETSWSELFF
DNA: TGTGCCAGCAGCGAGACTAGTTGGTCGGAGCTGTTTTTT

V: TRBV24-1
size: -
D: -
J: TRBJ2-1
CDR3: CATSDPAQGYEQFF
DNA: TGTGCCACCAGTGATCCGGCGCAGGGCTATGAGCAGTTCTTC

V: TRBV21-1
size: -
D: -
J: TRBJ1-2
CDR3: CASSKEDRSNPLFLNYGYTF
DNA: TGTGCCAGCAGCAAAGAGGACAGAAGTAACCCTCTTTTCCTTAACTATGGCTACACCTTC

V: TRBV10-3
size: -
D: -
J: TRBJ1-5
CDR3: CAISESGNQPQHF
DNA: TGTGCCATCAGTGAGTCCGGGAATCAGCCCCAGCATTTT

V: TRBV6-5
size: -
D: TRBD1
J: TRBJ1-1
CDR3: CASSNRGGLGTEAFF
DNA: TGTGCCAGCAGTAACAGGGGGGGGCTTGGCACTGAAGCTTTCTTT

V: TRBV4-1
size: -
D: TRBD1
J: TRBJ2-7
CDR3: CASSRVQGATYEQYF
DNA: TGCGCCAGCAGCCGAGTACAGGGGGCCACCTACGAGCAGTACTTC

V: TRBV6-5
size: few
D: -
J: TRBJ2-7
CDR3: CASQYSGADHYEQYF
DNA: TGTGCCAGCCAATATTCGGGGGCCGATCACTACGAGCAGTACTTC

V: TRBV6-1
size: -
D: -
J: TRBJ1-2
CDR3: CASSEGGTGSYGYTF
DNA: TGTGCCAGCAGTGAAGGAGGGACGGGCTCTTATGGCTACACCTTC

V: TRBV5-1
size: -
D: TRBD2
J: TRBJ2-1
CDR3: CASSPSGGSYNEQFF
DNA: TGCGCCAGCAGCCCAAGCGGGGGCTCCTACAATGAGCAGTTCTTC

V: TRBV10-3
size: -
D: -
J: TRBJ1-1
CDR3: CAISESRGTEAFF
DNA: TGTGCCATCAGTGAGTCCAGGGGCACTGAAGCTTTCTTT

V: TRBV5-1
size: -
D: TRBD1
J: TRBJ2-5
CDR3: CASSLVGQQETQYF
DNA: TGCGCCAGCAGCTTGGTGGGACAGCAAGAGACCCAGTACTTC

V: TRBV6-5
size: -
D: -
J: TRBJ2-2
CDR3: CASSRTPASTGELFF
DNA: TGTGCCAGCAGCAGAACGCCAGCCAGCACCGGGGAGCTGTTTTTT

V: TRBV13
size: -
D: TRBD1
J: TRBJ1-2
CDR3: CASSVLQGDYGYTF
DNA: TGTGCCAGCAGCGTATTACAGGGGGACTATGGCTACACCTTC

V: TRBV28
size: -
D: TRBD2
J: TRBJ2-7
CDR3: CASSLTRGAGGPGEQYF
DNA: TGTGCCAGCAGTTTGACTCGGGGAGCGGGAGGGCCGGGGGAGCAGTACTTC

V: TRBV6-2/TRBV6-3
size: -
D: -
J: TRBJ2-2
CDR3: CASSLPRGQYTGELFF
DNA: TGTGCCAGCAGTCTCCCCCGGGGGCAATACACCGGGGAGCTGTTTTTT

V: TRBV18
size: once
D: -
J: TRBJ2-3
CDR3: CASSVRDTQYF
DNA: TGTGCCAGCTCAGTTAGGGATACGCAGTATTTT

V: TRBV11-2
size: -
D: -
J: TRBJ1-4
CDR3: CASSLSLNEKLFF
DNA: TGTGCCAGCAGCCTCAGCCTTAATGAAAAACTGTTTTTT

V: TRBV2
size: -
D: -
J: TRBJ2-7
CDR3: CASSAGTYQYEQYF
DNA: TGTGCCAGCAGTGCCGGGACTTACCAGTACGAGCAGTACTTC

V: TRBV9
size: -
D: -
J: TRBJ1-2
CDR3: CASSPGTVNYGYTF
DNA: TGTGCCAGCAGCCCAGGGACGGTAAACTATGGCTACACCTTC

V: TRBV27
size: -
D: TRBD1
J: TRBJ2-7
CDR3: CASSLRVTGQGFYEQYF
DNA: TGTGCCAGCAGCCTTAGGGTAACGGGACAGGGTTTTTACGAGCAGTACTTC

V: TRBV5-1
size: once
D: -
J: TRBJ1-2
CDR3: CASSLEQWGYTF
DNA: TGCGCCAGCAGCTTGGAACAGTGGGGCTACACCTTC

V: TRBV29-1
size: -
D: -
J: TRBJ1-1
CDR3: CSVGVSSMNTEAFF
DNA: TGCAGCGTTGGCGTCTCTTCCATGAACACTGAAGCTTTCTTT

V: TRBV18
size: -
D: TRBD1
J: TRBJ2-3
CDR3: CASSPPKGAIATDTQYF
DNA: TGTGCCAGCTCACCCCCGAAGGGGGCGATAGCGACAGATACGCAGTATTTT

V: TRBV7-8
size: -
D: TRBD2
J: TRBJ2-3
CDR3: CASSSTSGNTDTQYF
DNA: TGTGCCAGCAGCTCCACTAGCGGGAACACAGATACGCAGTATTTT

V: TRBV3-1/TRBV3-2
size: -
D: -
J: TRBJ1-1
CDR3: CASSQDRGTGFTEAFF
DNA: TGTGCCAGCAGCCAAGATCGAGGGACTGGGTTTACTGAAGCTTTCTTT

V: TRBV4-1
size: -
D: -
J: TRBJ1-1
CDR3: CASSQDPQWNTEAFF
DNA: TGCGCCAGCAGCCAAGATCCGCAGTGGAACACTGAAGCTTTCTTT

V: TRBV5-5
size: -
D: -
J: TRBJ1-5
CDR3: CASSWAINQPQHF
DNA: TGTGCCAGCAGCTGGGCCATCAATCAGCCCCAGCATTTT

V: TRBV2
size: once
D: -
J: TRBJ2-1
CDR3: CASRVYNEQFF
DNA: TGTGCCAGCAGAGTCTACAATGAGCAGTTCTTC

V: TRBV13
size: -
D: TRBD1
J: TRBJ1-3
CDR3: CASSLAGGGNTIYF
DNA: TGTGCCAGCAGCTTGGCAGGGGGTGGAAACACCATATATTTT

V: TRBV27
size: -
D: -
J: TRBJ1-1
CDR3: CASVPLLGAEAFF
DNA: TGTGCCAGCGTTCCCCTTCTTGGGGCTGAAGCTTTCTTT

V: TRBV5-5
size: -
D: TRBD2
J: TRBJ2-1
CDR3: CASSSGGPEQFF
DNA: TGTGCCAGCAGCTCGGGGGGGCCTGAGCAGTTCTTC

V: TRBV6-2/TRBV6-3
size: -
D: TRBD1
J: TRBJ2-1
CDR3: CASSYTGDSYNEQFF
DNA: TGTGCCAGCAGTTACACAGGGGACTCCTACAATGAGCAGTTCTTC

V: TRBV5-4
size: -
D: TRBD1
J: TRBJ1-2
CDR3: CASSEGTEPGYTF
DNA: TGTGCCAGCAGCGAGGGGACAGAGCCTGGCTACACCTTC

V: TRBV20-1
size: -
D: TRBD1
J: TRBJ1-2
CDR3: CSASSSRGDGYTF
DNA: TGCAGTGCTAGTTCCTCCAGGGGGGACGGCTACACCTTC

V: TRBV6-4
size: -
D: -
J: TRBJ1-1
CDR3: CASSRTGRTEAFF
DNA: TGTGCCAGCAGCCGAACAGGGCGGACTGAAGCTTTCTTT

V: TRBV12-5
size: -
D: TRBD2
J: TRBJ2-2
CDR3: CASGLRLASNTGELFF
DNA: TGTGCTAGTGGTTTAAGACTAGCTTCCAACACCGGGGAGCTGTTTTTT

V: TRBV6-6
size: once
D: -
J: TRBJ1-5
CDR3: CASRLTFNQPQHF
DNA: TGTGCCAGCAGATTGACATTCAATCAGCCCCAGCATTTT

V: TRBV5-4
size: -
D: -
J: TRBJ2-1
CDR3: CASSLARVGTNEQFF
DNA: TGTGCCAGCAGCTTGGCGCGGGTTGGTACCAATGAGCAGTTCTTC

V: TRBV6-5
size: once
D: -
J: TRBJ1-5
CDR3: CASSSGPPGNQPQHF
DNA: TGTGCCAGCAGTTCCGGGCCCCCGGGCAATCAGCCCCAGCATTTT

V: TRBV9
size: -
D: -
J: TRBJ1-1
CDR3: CASSPRMNTEAFF
DNA: TGTGCCAGCAGCCCACGCATGAACACTGAAGCTTTCTTT

V: TRBV7-3
size: -
D: TRBD1
J: TRBJ1-1
CDR3: CASSASHRDRVGNTEAFF
DNA: TGTGCCAGCAGCGCCTCACACCGGGACAGGGTGGGGAACACTGAAGCTTTCTTT

V: TRBV27
size: -
D: TRBD1
J: TRBJ1-2
CDR3: CASSLSGRGHGYTF
DNA: TGTGCCAGCAGTTTATCGGGCAGGGGGCATGGCTACACCTTC

V: TRBV20-1
size: -
D: -
J: TRBJ2-7
CDR3: CSALSSYEQYF
DNA: TGCAGTGCCTTAAGCTCCTACGAGCAGTACTTC

V: TRBV5-4
size: -
D: -
J: TRBJ1-6
CDR3: CASSLKGTSSYNSPLHF
DNA: TGTGCCAGCAGCTTGAAAGGAACCAGCTCCTATAATTCACCCCTCCACTTT

V: TRBV5-4
size: -
D: -
J: TRBJ1-2
CDR3: CASSLKGAGYGYTF
DNA: TGTGCCAGCAGCTTGAAAGGGGCCGGCTATGGCTACACCTTC

V: TRBV6-1
size: -
D: -
J: TRBJ1-1
CDR3: CASSDGGPTEAFF
DNA: TGTGCCAGCAGTGACGGGGGGCCGACTGAAGCTTTCTTT

V: TRBV5-4
size: -
D: -
J: TRBJ1-5
CDR3: CASSSGIGPQHF
DNA: TGTGCCAGCAGCTCCGGTATTGGGCCCCAGCATTTT

V: TRBV7-2
size: once
D: -
J: TRBJ2-7
CDR3: CASSPGRLSYEQYF
DNA: TGTGCCAGCAGTCCTGGACGTCTTTCCTACGAGCAGTACTTC

V: TRBV12-3/TRBV12-4
size: -
D: -
J: TRBJ2-7
CDR3: CASSLGHEQYF
DNA: TGTGCCAGCAGTTTAGGGCACGAGCAGTACTTC

V: TRBV9
size: -
D: TRBD2
J: TRBJ2-3
CDR3: CASSPPTRLAGARGEDTQYF
DNA: TGTGCCAGCAGCCCCCCTACGAGGCTAGCGGGAGCAAGGGGGGAAGATACGCAGTATTTT

V: TRBV5-5
size: -
D: TRBD1
J: TRBJ2-3
CDR3: CASSDDRDSLTDTQYF
DNA: TGTGCCAGCAGCGATGACCGGGACAGCCTCACAGATACGCAGTATTTT

V: TRBV7-2
size: -
D: TRBD1
J: TRBJ1-1
CDR3: CASSWDSGNTEAFF
DNA: TGTGCCAGCAGCTGGGACAGCGGGAACACTGAAGCTTTCTTT

V: TRBV21-1
size: medium-sized
D: -
J: TRBJ2-2
CDR3: CASQRRRRGTLNTGELFF
DNA: TGTGCCAGCCAGAGAAGAAGAAGGGGGACATTGAACACCGGGGAGCTGTTTTTT

V: TRBV6-1
size: -
D: -
J: TRBJ1-1
CDR3: CASSESRMNTEAFF
DNA: TGTGCCAGCAGTGAGTCGAGAATGAACACTGAAGCTTTCTTT

V: TRBV6-5
size: once
D: TRBD2
J: TRBJ2-1
CDR3: CASSLDLGGDEQFF
DNA: TGTGCCAGCAGTTTGGACCTCGGGGGGGATGAGCAGTTCTTC

V: TRBV4-1
size: -
D: TRBD1
J: TRBJ2-7
CDR3: CASSQVGTGLVEQYF
DNA: TGCGCCAGCAGCCAAGTAGGGACAGGGTTGGTCGAGCAGTACTTC

V: TRBV20-1
size: once
D: -
J: TRBJ1-6
CDR3: CSASRAARSPLHF
DNA: TGCAGTGCTAGTCGGGCAGCACGCTCACCCCTCCACTTT

V: TRBV5-6
size: -
D: TRBD1
J: TRBJ1-1
CDR3: CASRLTGGESRMNTEAFF
DNA: TGTGCCAGCAGATTGACAGGGGGCGAATCTCGGATGAACACTGAAGCTTTCTTT

V: TRBV2
size: -
D: -
J: TRBJ2-7
CDR3: CASRTLFGRQSYEQYF
DNA: TGTGCCAGCAGGACCTTGTTCGGCCGGCAATCCTACGAGCAGTACTTC